Listed below are T cell receptor beta chains from one sample, sequenced in a study of blood T cell repertoires in COVID-19. The repertoire was sequenced with immunoSEQ multiplex PCR; TCRdb's copy has only in-frame clones and lacks some. Among some 94,000 clones, more than 75% were seen once, and the ten largest hold 0.85% to 1.2%. The material sequenced was peripheral blood. The receptor set was obtained from a human donor in a cohort sampled during active COVID-19. Each CDR3 is given with its conserved first and last residue. D genes are given only for firm matches. Only some rows state a clone size, as once, few, many or a class for expanded clones.

V gene	J gene	D gene	clone size	CDR3 protein	CDR3 DNA
TRBV7-9	TRBJ1-1	.	.	CASSPWGGNTEAFF	TGTGCCAGCAGCCCGTGGGGAGGGAACACTGAAGCTTTCTTT
TRBV3-1/TRBV3-2	TRBJ2-3	.	.	CASSPQGGRHRTDTQYF	TGTGCCAGCAGCCCCCAGGGGGGCCGTCACCGCACAGATACGCAGTATTTT
TRBV5-6	TRBJ1-6	TRBD1	.	CASSLMRQGLSSPLHF	TGTGCCAGCAGCTTGATGAGACAGGGGTTGTCTTCACCCCTCCACTTT
TRBV5-6	TRBJ2-1	TRBD2	.	CASSLLAGGTGDNEQFF	TGTGCCAGCAGCTTACTAGCGGGAGGGACAGGCGATAATGAGCAGTTCTTC
TRBV30	TRBJ2-7	.	.	CAWRVAVASYEQYF	TGTGCCTGGAGGGTCGCCGTAGCGTCCTACGAGCAGTACTTC
TRBV28	TRBJ2-5	TRBD2	.	CASSPLGLAGDTGEQETQYF	TGTGCCAGCAGTCCCCTAGGACTAGCGGGAGACACCGGGGAGCAAGAGACCCAGTACTTC
TRBV29-1	TRBJ1-1	TRBD1	.	CSVNQGAGTEAFF	TGCAGCGTTAACCAGGGGGCCGGGACTGAAGCTTTCTTT
TRBV18	TRBJ2-7	TRBD1	.	CASSPGQGSEQYF	TGTGCCAGCTCACCGGGACAGGGGAGCGAGCAGTACTTC
TRBV5-4	TRBJ1-2	.	.	CASSRAGTNYGYTF	TGTGCCAGCAGCCGCGCAGGGACTAACTATGGCTACACCTTC
TRBV24-1	TRBJ1-2	TRBD1	.	CATSDSGTGIGYTF	TGTGCCACCAGTGATTCCGGGACAGGGATAGGCTACACCTTC
TRBV28	TRBJ1-2	TRBD1	once	CASSFYTGAAGYTF	TGTGCCAGCAGTTTTTACACAGGGGCAGCAGGCTACACCTTC
TRBV5-1	TRBJ2-7	TRBD2	.	CASRLDGGSTYEQYF	TGCGCCAGCAGGCTCGACGGCGGGAGTACCTACGAGCAGTACTTC
TRBV28	TRBJ1-1	.	.	CASSLLAGTPAFF	TGTGCCAGCAGTTTATTAGCGGGAACTCCAGCTTTCTTT
TRBV12-5	TRBJ2-1	TRBD2	.	CASGFSPGLVNNEQFF	TGTGCTAGTGGTTTTTCTCCGGGACTAGTCAACAATGAGCAGTTCTTC
TRBV27	TRBJ2-7	TRBD1	.	CASSPTEQGPSYEQYF	TGTGCCAGCAGTCCGACCGAACAGGGGCCCTCCTACGAGCAGTACTTC
TRBV2	TRBJ1-2	TRBD1	.	CASSVKGAGNYGYTF	TGTGCCAGCAGTGTAAAGGGGGCAGGAAACTATGGCTACACCTTC
TRBV7-6	TRBJ1-1	.	.	CASSPRAQMNTEAFF	TGTGCCAGCAGCCCCCGCGCGCAAATGAACACTGAAGCTTTCTTT
TRBV27	TRBJ1-2	TRBD1	.	CASRNRGYGYTF	TGTGCCAGCAGGAACAGGGGCTATGGCTACACCTTC
TRBV5-1	TRBJ2-1	TRBD2	few	CASSLGLAGGSNEQFF	TGCGCCAGCAGCTTGGGCTTAGCGGGAGGGAGTAATGAGCAGTTCTTC
TRBV11-2	TRBJ2-2	TRBD1	few	CASSLRQGISGELFF	TGTGCCAGCAGCCTGAGACAGGGAATCTCCGGGGAGCTGTTTTTT
TRBV18	TRBJ1-1	TRBD1	.	CASSPRTGATEAFF	TGTGCCAGCTCACCCCGGACAGGGGCCACTGAAGCTTTCTTT
TRBV27	TRBJ1-5	.	once	CASRGTAGYYQPQHF	TGTGCCAGCAGAGGGACTGCCGGATATTATCAGCCCCAGCATTTT
TRBV3-1/TRBV3-2	TRBJ2-2	TRBD2	.	CASRDSGMSTGELFF	TGTGCCAGCAGGGATAGCGGGATGTCCACCGGGGAGCTGTTTTTT
TRBV9	TRBJ2-1	.	.	CASSRGNEQFF	TGTGCCAGCAGCAGGGGGAATGAGCAGTTCTTC
TRBV4-2	TRBJ2-2	TRBD1	once	CASSLQGGQGPAGELFF	TGTGCCAGCAGCCTCCAGGGGGGACAGGGGCCGGCCGGGGAGCTGTTTTTT
TRBV5-4	TRBJ2-1	TRBD1	.	CASSFGQGAIYNEQFF	TGTGCCAGCAGCTTCGGACAGGGGGCGATCTACAATGAGCAGTTCTTC
TRBV19	TRBJ2-1	TRBD2	once	CASTRNGGSSSYNEQFF	TGTGCCAGTACCCGAAACGGCGGGAGTAGCTCCTACAATGAGCAGTTCTTC
TRBV4-1	TRBJ2-7	TRBD2	.	CASSQDPGGRGEQYF	TGCGCCAGCAGCCAAGATCCGGGAGGGAGGGGGGAGCAGTACTTC
TRBV24-1	TRBJ1-2	TRBD1	many	CATSAPSAAGGGYTF	TGTGCCACCAGTGCCCCATCGGCGGCAGGGGGCGGCTACACCTTC
TRBV28	TRBJ2-3	.	.	CASSGLVLGTDTQYF	TGTGCCAGCAGTGGACTCGTGCTGGGTACAGATACGCAGTATTTT
TRBV7-8	TRBJ2-1	TRBD2	.	CASSLGRREGLREQFF	TGTGCCAGCAGCTTAGGCAGGCGGGAGGGCCTACGGGAGCAGTTCTTC
TRBV29-1	TRBJ1-1	TRBD1	.	CSVRQGAKKTEAFF	TGCAGCGTTAGACAGGGAGCTAAGAAGACTGAAGCTTTCTTT
TRBV19	TRBJ1-1	TRBD1	.	CASSSGQGRNTEAFF	TGTGCCAGTAGTTCCGGACAGGGAAGAAACACTGAAGCTTTCTTT
TRBV12-3/TRBV12-4	TRBJ2-7	TRBD1	.	CASNPGQGYEQYF	TGTGCCAGCAATCCGGGACAGGGTTACGAGCAGTACTTC
TRBV7-9	TRBJ1-6	.	.	CASSLVMYNSPLHF	TGTGCCAGCAGCTTAGTTATGTATAATTCACCCCTCCACTTT
TRBV14	TRBJ2-1	TRBD2	.	CASSLPGLPYNEQFF	TGTGCCAGCAGCTTGCCGGGACTACCCTACAATGAGCAGTTCTTC
TRBV6-5	TRBJ2-7	TRBD1	.	CASSLQQGYYEQYF	TGTGCCAGCAGTTTACAACAGGGGTACTACGAGCAGTACTTC
TRBV29-1	TRBJ2-1	TRBD2	.	CSAFKGTSGRNEQFF	TGCAGCGCCTTTAAAGGGACTAGCGGGAGGAATGAGCAGTTCTTC
TRBV28	TRBJ2-1	.	.	CASSSLPRGGDEQFF	TGTGCCAGCAGTTCCTTACCTAGGGGGGGCGATGAGCAGTTCTTC
TRBV6-5	TRBJ2-7	.	.	CASRSPREPLEQYF	TGTGCCAGCAGGTCCCCACGGGAGCCGTTAGAGCAGTACTTC
TRBV7-9	TRBJ2-7	.	.	CASSKSQGTPSYEQYF	TGTGCCAGCAGCAAAAGCCAGGGGACACCCTCCTACGAGCAGTACTTC
TRBV19	TRBJ2-7	.	.	CASTYGGEQYF	TGTGCCAGCACCTACGGGGGTGAGCAGTACTTC
TRBV27	TRBJ1-1	TRBD1	.	CASSSLRDRGPPEAFF	TGTGCCAGCAGCTCTCTACGGGACAGGGGGCCCCCTGAAGCTTTCTTT
TRBV19	TRBJ1-1	.	once	CASSITATNTEAFF	TGTGCCAGTAGTATAACAGCAACGAACACTGAAGCTTTCTTT
TRBV12-3/TRBV12-4	TRBJ2-3	.	.	CASSFARDTQYF	TGTGCCAGCAGTTTTGCGCGAGATACGCAGTATTTT
TRBV7-6	TRBJ2-4	TRBD2	.	CASSLDSPRLAGAKNIQYF	TGTGCCAGCAGCTTAGATTCCCCCAGACTAGCGGGAGCCAAAAACATTCAGTACTTC
TRBV12-3/TRBV12-4	TRBJ1-1	.	.	CASSFPRTEAFF	TGTGCCAGCAGTTTTCCTAGGACTGAAGCTTTCTTT
TRBV27	TRBJ2-3	.	.	CASSLDSENTQYF	TGTGCCAGCAGTTTGGACTCAGAGAATACGCAGTATTTT
TRBV11-2	TRBJ1-3	.	once	CASSSQVGNTIYF	TGTGCCAGCAGCTCCCAGGTTGGAAACACCATATATTTT
TRBV27	TRBJ2-7	.	.	CASTPLERSYEQYF	TGTGCCAGCACCCCCCTAGAGCGGTCTTACGAGCAGTACTTC
TRBV15	TRBJ2-3	TRBD2	.	CATSTSGSTDTQYF	TGTGCCACCAGCACTAGCGGAAGCACAGATACGCAGTATTTT
TRBV14	TRBJ2-7	.	.	CASSPQDSRYEQYF	TGTGCCAGCAGCCCCCAGGACTCGAGATACGAGCAGTACTTC
TRBV28	TRBJ2-7	TRBD2	.	CASSLSASGSYEQYF	TGTGCCAGCAGTTTATCGGCTAGCGGCTCCTACGAGCAGTACTTC
TRBV27	TRBJ1-1	.	.	CASRVSTGTEAFF	TGTGCCAGCAGGGTCTCGACGGGGACTGAAGCTTTCTTT
TRBV19	TRBJ2-1	.	.	CASTGRGGYNEQFF	TGTGCCAGTACTGGAAGGGGGGGATACAATGAGCAGTTCTTC
TRBV2	TRBJ2-2	TRBD2	once	CASKREGGGELFF	TGTGCCAGCAAGCGGGAGGGAGGCGGGGAGCTGTTTTTT
TRBV30	TRBJ2-3	.	.	CAWSVRDTQYF	TGTGCCTGGAGTGTTCGGGATACGCAGTATTTT